This is a list of T cell receptor beta chains from one sample in a study of blood T cell repertoires in COVID-19. Here immunoSEQ multiplex PCR was the method, and the copy in TCRdb shows in-frame clones only, minus some. The table includes roughly 80,000 clones, about 88% detected once. The sequenced sample consisted of peripheral blood. Receptors originate from a woman over 75 with acute or convalescent COVID-19. Both conserved end residues are part of each CDR3. A D gene is named only where the DNA matches it firmly. Clone size appears in some rows only: once, few, many, or a class for an expanded clone.

TGCAGCGTTGAACCGACAGGGGGCGGCTATGGCTACACCTTC | CSVEPTGGGYGYTF | NA | TRBJ1-2 | TRBV29-1 | TRBD1
TGTGCCACCGGGGGAGGTCGAGAGTACGAGCAGTACTTC | CATGGGREYEQYF | NA | TRBJ2-7 | TRBV2 | NA
TGTGCCAGCAGTTTGAATCCCCGGGAGCAGTACTTC | CASSLNPREQYF | NA | TRBJ2-7 | TRBV12-3/TRBV12-4 | NA
TGTGCCAGCAGCTCTACCGGGACAGGGCCTAACAATGAGCAGTTCTTC | CASSSTGTGPNNEQFF | NA | TRBJ2-1 | TRBV28 | TRBD1
TGTGCCATCAGTGAGTCCGGGGTCGGCGGCTACACCTTC | CAISESGVGGYTF | NA | TRBJ1-2 | TRBV10-3 | NA
TGTGCCAGTAGTATAGGTCATTCCTACAATGAGCAGTTCTTC | CASSIGHSYNEQFF | NA | TRBJ2-1 | TRBV19 | NA
TGTGCCACCAGTGATCCCGGGACAGGGACGGAGCAGTTCTTC | CATSDPGTGTEQFF | NA | TRBJ2-1 | TRBV24-1 | TRBD1
TGTGCCAGCAGCTTGGACAGGGTAGCAGATACGCAGTATTTT | CASSLDRVADTQYF | NA | TRBJ2-3 | TRBV11-1 | TRBD1
TGTGCCAGCAGCAGACAGTCGAGTGGGCAGCCCCAGCATTTT | CASSRQSSGQPQHF | NA | TRBJ1-5 | TRBV2 | NA
TGTGCCAGCAGCTTACTTGGGGAGGGCAGTCAGGCTTTCTTT | CASSLLGEGSQAFF | NA | TRBJ1-1 | TRBV7-9 | NA
TGCGCCAGCATAGGAGGGGAAGCTTTCTTT | CASIGGEAFF | NA | TRBJ1-1 | TRBV23-1 | NA
TGTGCCAGCAGCCGCCAGGGCGGGAGGGATTCACCCCTCCACTTT | CASSRQGGRDSPLHF | NA | TRBJ1-6 | TRBV7-8 | NA
TGCAGCGTTGAAGGGGCTGAGGGCCAAAGACCCTACGAGCAGTACTTC | CSVEGAEGQRPYEQYF | NA | TRBJ2-7 | TRBV29-1 | NA
TGTGCCTCCCGGGACAGGGGAACCAATCTCGGGAATGAGCAGTTCTTC | CASRDRGTNLGNEQFF | NA | TRBJ2-1 | TRBV19 | TRBD1
TGTGCCAGCAGTTCCACCAGACAGGGTCACTATAACACCGGGGAGCTGTTTTTT | CASSSTRQGHYNTGELFF | NA | TRBJ2-2 | TRBV28 | TRBD1
TGTGCCAGCTCACCATGGGAGGGGCCCCAAGAGACCCAGTACTTC | CASSPWEGPQETQYF | NA | TRBJ2-5 | TRBV18 | TRBD2
TGTGCCAGCACCGGCCCCGGACAGATAAATGAAAAACTGTTTTTT | CASTGPGQINEKLFF | NA | TRBJ1-4 | TRBV28 | NA
TGCAGCGTTGAGGGACAGGGGGCCAGCGAGCAGTACTTC | CSVEGQGASEQYF | NA | TRBJ2-7 | TRBV29-1 | TRBD1
TGTGCCAGCAGTTTATGGACAGGGGATATTAGCAATCAGCCCCAGCATTTT | CASSLWTGDISNQPQHF | NA | TRBJ1-5 | TRBV28 | TRBD1
TGTGCCAGCAGCTTAGGTGGCAGAGGAGTGAGGGAGCAGTACTTC | CASSLGGRGVREQYF | NA | TRBJ2-7 | TRBV11-2 | NA
TGTGCCAGAAGACCGGACAGAACCCGAACGATGCCCCAGCATTTT | CARRPDRTRTMPQHF | NA | TRBJ1-5 | TRBV5-3 | NA
TGTGCCAGCAGTAAATATAGACTAGCGGGAGGGCCCTATGAGCAGTTCTTC | CASSKYRLAGGPYEQFF | NA | TRBJ2-1 | TRBV28 | TRBD2
TGTGCCTGGAGGCGGCTAGCGGGGGGACCCTACGAGCAGTACTTC | CAWRRLAGGPYEQYF | NA | TRBJ2-7 | TRBV30 | TRBD2
TGTGCCAGCAGTGAATCGGCTAGCGGGGCTGTCTACGAGCAGTACTTC | CASSESASGAVYEQYF | once | TRBJ2-7 | TRBV6-1 | TRBD2
TGTGCCAGCAGCCCGGGACTCGGGAGGTACGAGCAGTACTTC | CASSPGLGRYEQYF | NA | TRBJ2-7 | TRBV5-8 | TRBD2
TGTGCCAGCAGTTACTCAGCGGGAGTTGAGACCCAGTACTTC | CASSYSAGVETQYF | NA | TRBJ2-5 | TRBV6-2/TRBV6-3 | TRBD2
TGTGCCAGTAAGCCCTCGGGGGTAGCGGGGGTGACCTACGAGCAGTACTTC | CASKPSGVAGVTYEQYF | NA | TRBJ2-7 | TRBV19 | TRBD2
TGTGCCAGCAGGGTAGCGGGAGGAATTGGCAATGAGCAGTTCTTC | CASRVAGGIGNEQFF | NA | TRBJ2-1 | TRBV6-5 | TRBD2
TGTGCCAGCAGCCCAGGACTAGCGGGAGGGCCAGAGACCCAGTACTTC | CASSPGLAGGPETQYF | NA | TRBJ2-5 | TRBV9 | TRBD2
TGTGCCAGCAGCTTAGATGGGTCCGGGGGAGTTGAGCAGTTCTTC | CASSLDGSGGVEQFF | NA | TRBJ2-1 | TRBV11-3 | NA
TGTGCCAGCAGTTTAGGGGGGGGGTGGTCAGATACGCAGTATTTT | CASSLGGGWSDTQYF | NA | TRBJ2-3 | TRBV6-5 | NA
TGTGCCTGGAAACTAGCGGCCAGATCCTACGAGCAGTACTTC | CAWKLAARSYEQYF | NA | TRBJ2-7 | TRBV30 | TRBD2